The sequence of this TCR beta chain was determined in a study of CD8 T cells in ankylosing spondylitis. General observations from the study: From matched ankylosing spondylitis synovial fluid, disease-linked clones were reportedly recovered at significantly enriched levels. Ankylosing spondylitis blood seemed to carry a telltale TCR beta motif made of roughly eight highly homologous variants. CD8+ cells made up the disease-linked clones, which were relatively rare in peripheral blood. Existing reports had already noted some motif variants in reactive arthritis synovial fluid and blood.

Worth noting for this clonotype: The antigen is unknown.

Using quantitative 5'-RACE with molecular barcodes, the authors made TCR beta libraries. TCRdb reprocessed the 5' RACE reads via MiXCR and lists one record per CDR3 protein. This sample has a few hundred thousand distinct CDR3 sequences, with around 18% found just once. The V end was cut by 5 bases, the J end by 0 bases, with 11 bases between. This CDR3 is 14 amino acids long. The chain joins TRBV12-3 or TRBV12-4 to TRBJ2-7; no firm D call. What was sequenced was blood, either unsorted or a sorted T cell fraction (not recorded which). This receptor was obtained from a male donor with ankylosing spondylitis. CDR3 sequence (DNA): TGTGCCAGCAGTGCTAGTCAATACTCCTACGAGCAGTACTTC. Translation: CASSASQYSYEQYF.